The TCR beta chain under discussion was sequenced for a study of PD-L1 blockade in urothelial cancer. Generated by immunoSEQ multiplex PCR, the TCRdb table keeps only in-frame clones and is missing some. The table includes just under 30,000 clones, approximately 86% detected once. This clone was observed a handful of times. The material was PBMCs, obtained around atezolizumab (anti-PD-L1) treatment. The sequence was obtained from a middle-aged man with urothelial cancer.

DNA for the CDR3: TGTGCCAGCAGTGTGGTAGCGGGGGGGCCAGATACGCAGTATTTT. As protein: CASSVVAGGPDTQYF. The rearrangement links TRBV6-4 to TRBJ2-3; TRBD2 matches at 11 bases. V trimming: 4 bases; J trimming: 4 bases; junction bases outside the gene matches: 4. The germline V gene encodes CDR1 MRHNA and CDR2 SNTAGT. The CDR3 has 15 amino acids.